This T cell receptor (beta chain) was sequenced during a study of blood T cell repertoires in COVID-19. Overall study context: Specimens from acute and convalescent COVID-19 originated in the United States, Italy and Spain.

Authors' processing steps: Estimation of nucleated cell counts relied on the amplification of reference gene primers. Sequenced by immunoSEQ multiplex PCR; TCRdb stores in-frame clones only, minus some. V, J and clone size are taken as reported in that table, and D and trimming were inferred from the DNA itself. This sample has about 130,000 clones; around 80% occur once, and the top ten carry about 2.3%. Categorization into cohorts depended on clinical history that participants reported. This sequence originates from a man aged 35 to 55 with acute COVID-19. Source material: PBMCs or T cells enriched from blood (not recorded which).

The CDR3 is CASSQRSGNTEAFF. For the CDR3, the DNA is TGTGCCAGCAGCCAAAGGAGCGGGAACACTGAAGCTTTCTTT. The chain employs TRBV3-1 (or the pseudogene TRBV3-2) and TRBJ1-1; D unresolved. CDR3 size: 14 residues. CDR1 is LGHDT, CDR2 YNNKEL, per germline (reference sequence). The ends were cut back, 2 bases at V and 1 base at J, with 8 bases in the middle.